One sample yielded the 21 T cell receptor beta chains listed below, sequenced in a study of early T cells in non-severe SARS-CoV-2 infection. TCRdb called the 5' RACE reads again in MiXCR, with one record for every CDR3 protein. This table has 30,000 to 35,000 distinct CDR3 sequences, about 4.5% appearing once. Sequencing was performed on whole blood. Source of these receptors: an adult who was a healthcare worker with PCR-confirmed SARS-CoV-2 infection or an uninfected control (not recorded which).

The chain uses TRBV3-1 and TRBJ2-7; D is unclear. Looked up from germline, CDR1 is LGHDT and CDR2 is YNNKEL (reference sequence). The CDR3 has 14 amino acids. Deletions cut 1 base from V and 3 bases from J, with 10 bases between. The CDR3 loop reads CASSQAEYSYEQYF. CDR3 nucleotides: TGTGCCAGCAGCCAAGCTGAGTACAGCTACGAGCAGTACTTC.

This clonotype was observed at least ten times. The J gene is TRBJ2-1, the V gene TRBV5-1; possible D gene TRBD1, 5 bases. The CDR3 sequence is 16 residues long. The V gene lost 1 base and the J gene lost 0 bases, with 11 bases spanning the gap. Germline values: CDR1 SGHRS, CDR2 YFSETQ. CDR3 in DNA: TGCGCCAGCAGCTTGAGGGGAACCCCCTCCTACAATGAGCAGTTCTTC. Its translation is CASSLRGTPSYNEQFF.

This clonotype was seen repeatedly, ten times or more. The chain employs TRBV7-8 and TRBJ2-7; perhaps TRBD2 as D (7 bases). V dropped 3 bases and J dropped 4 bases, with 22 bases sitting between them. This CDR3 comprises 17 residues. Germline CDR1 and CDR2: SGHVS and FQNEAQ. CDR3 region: CASSFAGGPVDPYEQYF. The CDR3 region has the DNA TGTGCCAGCAGCTTCGCCGGGGGGCCCGTAGATCCTTACGAGCAGTACTTC.

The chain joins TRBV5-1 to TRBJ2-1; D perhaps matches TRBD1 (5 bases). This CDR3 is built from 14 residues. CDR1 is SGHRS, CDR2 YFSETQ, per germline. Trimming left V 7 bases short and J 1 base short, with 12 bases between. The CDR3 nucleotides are TGCGCCAGCCAAAGACAGAGATCCTACAATGAGCAGTTCTTC. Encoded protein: CASQRQRSYNEQFF.

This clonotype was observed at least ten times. The CDR3 sequence: CASSGHGGQGNSPLHF. CDR3 nucleotide sequence: TGTGCCAGCAGTGGACACGGGGGCCAGGGGAATTCACCCCTCCACTTT. The rearrangement links TRBV12-3 or TRBV12-4 to TRBJ1-6; tentative D call: TRBD1 (6 bases). This CDR3 has 16 amino acids. Trimming took off 5 bases at V and 7 bases at J, with 18 bases between the two ends.

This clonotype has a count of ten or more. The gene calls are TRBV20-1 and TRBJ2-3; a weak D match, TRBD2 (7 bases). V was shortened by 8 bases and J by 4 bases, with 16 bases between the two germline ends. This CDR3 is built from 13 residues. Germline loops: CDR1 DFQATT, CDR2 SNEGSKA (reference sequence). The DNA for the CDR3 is TGCAGTCCAAAGGGGGGGAGGGCAGATACGCAGTATTTT. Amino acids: CSPKGGRADTQYF.

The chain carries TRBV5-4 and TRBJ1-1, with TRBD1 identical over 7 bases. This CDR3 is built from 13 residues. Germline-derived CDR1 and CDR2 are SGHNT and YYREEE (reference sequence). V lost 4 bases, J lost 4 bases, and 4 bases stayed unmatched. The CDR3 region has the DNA TGTGCCAGCAGCGCAGGGGGACGCACTGAAGCTTTCTTT. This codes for CASSAGGRTEAFF.

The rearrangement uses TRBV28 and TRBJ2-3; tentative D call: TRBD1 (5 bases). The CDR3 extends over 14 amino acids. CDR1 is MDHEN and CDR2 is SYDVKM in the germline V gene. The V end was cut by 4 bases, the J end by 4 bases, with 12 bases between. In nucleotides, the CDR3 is TGTGCCAGCAGTTACCAGGGCATCCCAGATACGCAGTATTTT. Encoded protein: CASSYQGIPDTQYF.

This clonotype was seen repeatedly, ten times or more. The CDR3 loop reads CASSLTDSNQPQHF. The CDR3 DNA reads as TGTGCCAGCAGCTTAACTGATAGCAATCAGCCCCAGCATTTT. This chain uses TRBV7-9 with TRBJ1-5; unclear D gene. Looked up from germline, CDR1 is SEHNR and CDR2 is FQNEAQ (reference sequence). Trimming took off 2 bases at V and 0 bases at J, with 5 bases between the two ends. The CDR3 has 14 amino acids.

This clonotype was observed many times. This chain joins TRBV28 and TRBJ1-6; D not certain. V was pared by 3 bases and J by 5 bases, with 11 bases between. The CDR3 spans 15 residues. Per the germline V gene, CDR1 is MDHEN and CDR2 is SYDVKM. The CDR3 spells CASSFSSLNNSPLHF. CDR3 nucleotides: TGTGCCAGCAGTTTTTCGTCGTTAAATAATTCACCCCTCCACTTT.

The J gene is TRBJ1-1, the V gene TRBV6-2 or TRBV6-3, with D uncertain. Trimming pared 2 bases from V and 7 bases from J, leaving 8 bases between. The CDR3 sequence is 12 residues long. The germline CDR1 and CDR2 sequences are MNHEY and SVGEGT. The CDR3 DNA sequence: TGTGCCAGCAGTTACGAAGGGATTGAAGCTTTCTTT. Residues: CASSYEGIEAFF.

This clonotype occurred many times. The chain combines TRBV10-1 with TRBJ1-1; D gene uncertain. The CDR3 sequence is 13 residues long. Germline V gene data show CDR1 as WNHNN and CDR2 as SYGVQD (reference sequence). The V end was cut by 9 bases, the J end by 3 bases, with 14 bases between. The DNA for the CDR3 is TGCGCCAGTACGGACTCTGGCGACACTGAAGCTTTCTTT. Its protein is CASTDSGDTEAFF.

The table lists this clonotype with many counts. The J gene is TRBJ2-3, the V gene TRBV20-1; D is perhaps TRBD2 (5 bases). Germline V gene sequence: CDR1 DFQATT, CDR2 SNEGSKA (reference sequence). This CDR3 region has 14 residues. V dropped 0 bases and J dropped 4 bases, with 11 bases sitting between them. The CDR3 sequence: CSAREGGYADTQYF. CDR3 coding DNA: TGCAGTGCTAGAGAGGGCGGGTACGCAGATACGCAGTATTTT.

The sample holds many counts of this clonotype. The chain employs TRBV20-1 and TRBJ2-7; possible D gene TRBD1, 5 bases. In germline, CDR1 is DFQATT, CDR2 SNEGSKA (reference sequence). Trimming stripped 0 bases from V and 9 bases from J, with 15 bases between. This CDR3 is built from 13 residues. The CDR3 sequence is CSAREGVQSLQYF. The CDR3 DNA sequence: TGCAGTGCTAGAGAAGGGGTACAGAGTCTGCAGTACTTC.

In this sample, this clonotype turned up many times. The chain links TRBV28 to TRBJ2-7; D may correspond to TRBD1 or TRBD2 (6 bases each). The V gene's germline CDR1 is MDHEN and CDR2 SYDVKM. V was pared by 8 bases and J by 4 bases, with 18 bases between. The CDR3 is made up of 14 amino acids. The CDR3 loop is CASGRRGRGYEQYF. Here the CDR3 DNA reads TGTGCCAGCGGGCGTCGGGGGCGAGGGTACGAGCAGTACTTC.

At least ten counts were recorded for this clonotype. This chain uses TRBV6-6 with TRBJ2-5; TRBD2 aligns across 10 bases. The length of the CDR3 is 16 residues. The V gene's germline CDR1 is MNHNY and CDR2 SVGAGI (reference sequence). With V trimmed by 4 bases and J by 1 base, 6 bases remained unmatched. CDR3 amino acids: CASSSWTSGVQETQYF. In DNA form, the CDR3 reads TGTGCCAGCAGTTCCTGGACTAGCGGAGTCCAAGAGACCCAGTACTTC.

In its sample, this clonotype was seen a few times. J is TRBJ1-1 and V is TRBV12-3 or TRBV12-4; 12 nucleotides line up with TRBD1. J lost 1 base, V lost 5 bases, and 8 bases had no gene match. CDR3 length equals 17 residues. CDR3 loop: CASSLSGQGAKNTEAFF. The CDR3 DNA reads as TGTGCCAGCAGTCTCTCGGGACAGGGGGCAAAGAACACTGAAGCTTTCTTT.

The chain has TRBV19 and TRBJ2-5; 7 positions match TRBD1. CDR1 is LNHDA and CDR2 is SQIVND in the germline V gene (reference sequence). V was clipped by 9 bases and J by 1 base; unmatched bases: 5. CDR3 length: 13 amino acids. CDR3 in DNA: TGTGCCAGCAGGAGACAGGGCCAAGAGACCCAGTACTTC. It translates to CASRRQGQETQYF.

The CDR3 is CASTEQGSTDTQYF. In DNA form, the CDR3 reads TGTGCCAGCACCGAACAGGGGAGCACAGATACGCAGTATTTT. This rearrangement joins TRBV6-2 or TRBV6-3 to TRBJ2-3; 7 positions agree with TRBD1. Looked up from germline, CDR1 is MNHEY and CDR2 is SVGEGT. There are 14 residues in the CDR3. J was trimmed by 0 bases and V by 7 bases; bases with no gene match: 4.

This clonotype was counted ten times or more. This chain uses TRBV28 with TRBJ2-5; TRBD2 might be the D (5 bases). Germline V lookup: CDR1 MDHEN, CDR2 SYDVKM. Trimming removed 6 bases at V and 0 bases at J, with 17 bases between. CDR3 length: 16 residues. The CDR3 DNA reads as TGTGCCAGCAGAAACCGGGCAAGGGAGTACCAAGAGACCCAGTACTTC. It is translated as CASRNRAREYQETQYF.

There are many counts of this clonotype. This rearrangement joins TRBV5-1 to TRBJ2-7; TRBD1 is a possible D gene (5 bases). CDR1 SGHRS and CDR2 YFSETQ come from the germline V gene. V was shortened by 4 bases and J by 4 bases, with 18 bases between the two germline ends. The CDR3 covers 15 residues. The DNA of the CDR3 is TGCGCCAGCAGCCGTCAGACAGAACCCCAATACGAGCAGTACTTC. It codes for CASSRQTEPQYEQYF. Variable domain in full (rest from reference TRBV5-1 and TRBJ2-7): KAGVTQTPRYLIKTRGQQVTLSCSPISGHRSVSWYQQTPGQGLQFLFEYFSETQRNKGNFPGRFSGRQFSNSRSEMNVSTLELGDSALYLCASSRQTEPQYEQYFGPGTRLTVT.